This is a list of T cell receptor beta chains from one sample in a study of T-cell memory formation after mild COVID-19. Via MiXCR, TCRdb re-called the 5' RACE reads, giving one row per CDR3 protein. The sample shows 550,000 to 700,000 distinct CDR3 sequences, about a sixth of them seen only once. Sequencing was performed on PBMCs or a T cell subset sorted from them (not recorded which). Receptor source: an adult woman who had mild COVID-19 (a few samples of this study predate the infection). Cell type and time point are not known. The CDR3 runs from the conserved cysteine through the conserved F or W. D genes are given only for firm matches. Expanded clones are given a class, and other clones once, few, many or no size at all.

clone_size	v_call	j_call	d_call	cdr3_nt	cdr3_aa
few	TRBV5-1	TRBJ2-5	-	TGCGCCAGCAGCTTGGCCGGGACTGGTGCGACAGAGACCCAGTACTTC	CASSLAGTGATETQYF
few	TRBV24-1	TRBJ2-1	TRBD2	TGTGCCACCAGTGTCCTAGCTTCAGGGCTAGCGGGAGTGGATGAGCAGTTCTTC	CATSVLASGLAGVDEQFF
few	TRBV13	TRBJ1-1	TRBD1	TGTGCCAGCAGCTCTAAAGGGACAGGGGGGAGGTTGACTGAAGCTTTCTTT	CASSSKGTGGRLTEAFF
-	TRBV6-5	TRBJ2-3	TRBD2	TGTGCCAGCAGACGACTAGCGGGAGGGCTAGGCACAGATACGCAGTATTTT	CASRRLAGGLGTDTQYF
few	TRBV6-2/TRBV6-3	TRBJ1-1	-	TGTGCCAGCAGTTATAAGATGGGAGGTTCTGAAGCTTTCTTT	CASSYKMGGSEAFF
-	TRBV3-1	TRBJ1-1	-	TGTGCCAGCAGCACACAATCCCCTGAAGCTTTCTTT	CASSTQSPEAFF
once	TRBV29-1	TRBJ2-1	TRBD2	TGCAGCGTTGTTGTTGCGGGAGGCCCCCATGAGCAGTTCTTC	CSVVVAGGPHEQFF
-	TRBV3-1	TRBJ2-3	TRBD1	TGTGCCAGCAGCCAGGGACAGCAGGGAGATACGCAGTATTTT	CASSQGQQGDTQYF
few	TRBV18	TRBJ2-4	-	TGTGCCAGCTCACCGGCGGGGCTGGCCAAAAACATTCAGTACTTC	CASSPAGLAKNIQYF
few	TRBV19	TRBJ2-7	TRBD1	TGTGCCAGCCGACAAGGGACAGGAATTTTGAGCTACGAGCAGTACTTC	CASRQGTGILSYEQYF
-	TRBV29-1	TRBJ2-7	-	TGCAGCGCTGGTAAAGAGCGATACGAGCAGTACTTC	CSAGKERYEQYF
few	TRBV20-1	TRBJ2-7	-	TGCAGTGCTAGGGCTCACAGGGCCCACGAGCAGTACTTC	CSARAHRAHEQYF
few	TRBV5-1	TRBJ2-1	TRBD2	TGCGCCAGCAGCTTACCACCGGGACTAGCGGTAAACAATGAGCAGTTCTTC	CASSLPPGLAVNNEQFF